One T cell receptor (beta chain) is described in this entry. Sequencing was performed with immunoSEQ multiplex PCR; in TCRdb, only in-frame clones are kept and a portion is missing. Of under 2,000,000 clones listed, about 94% are singletons. The data are from a study of shared clonotypes between healthy human individuals. The CDR3 totals 13 residues. V shed 3 bases, J shed 5 bases, and the junction held 4 bases outside the gene matches. Germline CDR1 is GTSNPN and CDR2 is SVGIG (reference sequence). Naive CD8 isolation took CD45RO-negative cells positively selected for CCR7 and excluded terminally differentiated effector memory CD45RA+ cells.

The sequence came from a man aged 18 to 30 in good health. What was sequenced was naive CD8+ T cells sorted from blood. V gene TRBV30 combines with J gene TRBJ2-3; TRBD1 aligns across 8 bases. The CDR3 region is CAWSQTGEDTQYF. CDR3 coding DNA: TGTGCCTGGAGCCAGACAGGGGAAGATACGCAGTATTTT.